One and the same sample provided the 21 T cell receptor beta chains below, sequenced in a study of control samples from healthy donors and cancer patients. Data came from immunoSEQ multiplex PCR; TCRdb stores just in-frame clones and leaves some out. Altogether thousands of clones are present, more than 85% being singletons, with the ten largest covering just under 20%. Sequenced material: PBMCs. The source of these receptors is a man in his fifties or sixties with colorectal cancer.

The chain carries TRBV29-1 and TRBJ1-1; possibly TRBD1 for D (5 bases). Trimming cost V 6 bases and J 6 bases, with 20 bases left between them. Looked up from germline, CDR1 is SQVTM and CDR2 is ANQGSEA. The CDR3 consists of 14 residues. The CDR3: CSVFMGGGSAEAFF. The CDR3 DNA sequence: TGCAGCGTCTTCATGGGGGGTGGTTCGGCTGAAGCTTTCTTT. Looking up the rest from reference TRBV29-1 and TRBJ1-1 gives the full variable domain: SAVISQKPSRDICQRGTSLTIQCQVDSQVTMMFWYRQQPGQSLTLIATANQGSEATYESGFVIDKFPISRPNLTFSTLTVSNMSPEDSSIYLCSVFMGGGSAEAFFGQGTRLTVV.

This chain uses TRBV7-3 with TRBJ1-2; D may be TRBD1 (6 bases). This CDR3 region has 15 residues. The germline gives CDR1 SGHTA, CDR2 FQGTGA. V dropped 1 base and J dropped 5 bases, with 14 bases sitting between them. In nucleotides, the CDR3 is TGTGCCAGCAGCTTAAGGGGGGGCGCACAGTATGGCTACACCTTC. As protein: CASSLRGGAQYGYTF.

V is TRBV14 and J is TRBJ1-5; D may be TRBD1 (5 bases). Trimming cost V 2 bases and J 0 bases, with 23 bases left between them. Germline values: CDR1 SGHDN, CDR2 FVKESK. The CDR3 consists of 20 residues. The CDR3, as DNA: TGTGCCAGCAGCCAATTAGAGGGGCTCAGAACCCAATATAGCAATCAGCCCCAGCATTTT. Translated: CASSQLEGLRTQYSNQPQHF.

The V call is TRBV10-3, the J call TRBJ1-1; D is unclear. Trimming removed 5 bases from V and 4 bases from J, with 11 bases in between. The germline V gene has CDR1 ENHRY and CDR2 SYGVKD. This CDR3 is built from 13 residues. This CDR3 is CAISPQVTTEAFF. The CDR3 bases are TGTGCCATCAGTCCCCAGGTGACCACTGAAGCTTTCTTT.

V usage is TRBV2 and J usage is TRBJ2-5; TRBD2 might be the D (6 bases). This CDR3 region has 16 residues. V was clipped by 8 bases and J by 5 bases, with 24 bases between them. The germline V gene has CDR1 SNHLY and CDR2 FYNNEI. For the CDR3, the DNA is TGTGCCAGCGGGGAGGTATGGCACAGTAGTGATGAGACCCAGTACTTC. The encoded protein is CASGEVWHSSDETQYF.

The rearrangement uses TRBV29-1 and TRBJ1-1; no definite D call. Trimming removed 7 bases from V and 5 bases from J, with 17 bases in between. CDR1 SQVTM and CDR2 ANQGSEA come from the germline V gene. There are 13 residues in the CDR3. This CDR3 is CSAARSTSTEAFF. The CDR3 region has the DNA TGCAGCGCGGCACGGAGTACGAGTACTGAAGCTTTCTTT.

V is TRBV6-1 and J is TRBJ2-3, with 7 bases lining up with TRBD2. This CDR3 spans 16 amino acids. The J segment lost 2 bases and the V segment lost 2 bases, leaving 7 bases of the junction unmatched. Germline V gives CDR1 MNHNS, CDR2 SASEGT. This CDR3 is CASSEWGGTITDTQYF. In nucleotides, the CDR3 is TGTGCCAGCAGTGAATGGGGTGGGACTATCACAGATACGCAGTATTTT.

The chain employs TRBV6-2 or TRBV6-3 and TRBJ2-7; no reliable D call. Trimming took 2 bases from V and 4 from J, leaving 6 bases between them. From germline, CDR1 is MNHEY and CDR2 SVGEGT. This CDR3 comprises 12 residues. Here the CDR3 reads CASSYNGYEQYF. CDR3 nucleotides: TGTGCCAGCAGTTACAACGGTTACGAGCAGTACTTC.

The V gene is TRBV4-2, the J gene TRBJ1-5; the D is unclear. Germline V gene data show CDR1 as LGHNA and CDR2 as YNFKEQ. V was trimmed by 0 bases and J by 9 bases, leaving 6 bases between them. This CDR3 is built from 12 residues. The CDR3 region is CASSQDEGPQHF. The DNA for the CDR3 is TGTGCCAGCAGCCAAGATGAGGGGCCCCAGCATTTT.

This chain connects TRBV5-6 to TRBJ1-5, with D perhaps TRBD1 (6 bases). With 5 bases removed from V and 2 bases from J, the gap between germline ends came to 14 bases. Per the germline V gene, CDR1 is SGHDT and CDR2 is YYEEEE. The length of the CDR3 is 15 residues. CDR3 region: CASSQQGIRNQPQHF. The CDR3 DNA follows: TGTGCCAGCAGTCAACAGGGTATTCGCAATCAGCCCCAGCATTTT. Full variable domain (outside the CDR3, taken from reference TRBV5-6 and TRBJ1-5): DAGVTQSPTHLIKTRGQQVTLRCSPKSGHDTVSWYQQALGQGPQFIFQYYEEEERQRGNFPDRFSGHQFPNYSSELNVNALLLGDSALYLCASSQQGIRNQPQHFGDGTRLSIL.

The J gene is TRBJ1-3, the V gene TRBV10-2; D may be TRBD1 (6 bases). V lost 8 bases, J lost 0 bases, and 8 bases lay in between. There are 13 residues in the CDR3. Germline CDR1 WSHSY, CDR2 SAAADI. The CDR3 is CASRDNSGNTIYF. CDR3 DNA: TGCGCCAGCCGGGACAACTCTGGAAACACCATATATTTT.

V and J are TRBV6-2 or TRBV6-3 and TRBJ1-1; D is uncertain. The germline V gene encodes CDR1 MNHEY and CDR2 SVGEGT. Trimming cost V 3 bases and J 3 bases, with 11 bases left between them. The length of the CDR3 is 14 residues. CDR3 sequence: CASSYEPRYTEAFF. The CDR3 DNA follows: TGTGCCAGCAGTTATGAGCCCAGATACACTGAAGCTTTCTTT.

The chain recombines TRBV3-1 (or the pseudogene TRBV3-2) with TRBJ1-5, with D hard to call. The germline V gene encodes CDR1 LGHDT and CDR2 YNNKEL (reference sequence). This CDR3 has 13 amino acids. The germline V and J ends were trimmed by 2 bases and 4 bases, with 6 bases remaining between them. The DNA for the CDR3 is TGTGCCAGCAGCCAACAGCGAAATCAGCCCCAGCATTTT. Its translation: CASSQQRNQPQHF.

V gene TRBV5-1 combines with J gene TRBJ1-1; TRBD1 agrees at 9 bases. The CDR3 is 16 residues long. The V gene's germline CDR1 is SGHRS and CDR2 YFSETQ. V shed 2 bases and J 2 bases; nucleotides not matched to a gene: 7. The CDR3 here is CASSFRQGERNTEAFF. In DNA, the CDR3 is TGCGCCAGCAGCTTCCGACAGGGGGAGCGAAACACTGAAGCTTTCTTT.

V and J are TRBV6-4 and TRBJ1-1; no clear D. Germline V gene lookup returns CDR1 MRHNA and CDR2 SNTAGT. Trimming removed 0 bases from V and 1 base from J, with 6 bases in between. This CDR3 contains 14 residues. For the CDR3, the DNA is TGTGCCAGCAGTGACTCGTCCAAGAACACTGAAGCTTTCTTT. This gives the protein CASSDSSKNTEAFF.

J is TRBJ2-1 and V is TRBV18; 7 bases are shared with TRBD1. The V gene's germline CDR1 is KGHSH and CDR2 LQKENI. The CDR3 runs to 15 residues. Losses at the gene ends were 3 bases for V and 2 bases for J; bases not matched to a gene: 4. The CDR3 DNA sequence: TGTGCCAGCTCACCTAGACAGGGACCCTACAATGAGCAGTTCTTC. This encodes CASSPRQGPYNEQFF.

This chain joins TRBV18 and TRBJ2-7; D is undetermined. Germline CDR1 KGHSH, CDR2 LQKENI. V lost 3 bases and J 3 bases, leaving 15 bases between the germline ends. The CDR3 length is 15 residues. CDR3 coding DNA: TGTGCCAGCTCACCGGTTCAAAATAGCATCTACGAGCAGTACTTC. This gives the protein CASSPVQNSIYEQYF.

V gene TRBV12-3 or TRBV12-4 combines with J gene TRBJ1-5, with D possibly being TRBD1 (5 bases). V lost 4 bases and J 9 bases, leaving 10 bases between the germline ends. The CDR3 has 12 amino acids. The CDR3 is CASSSPRVPQHF. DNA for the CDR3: TGTGCCAGCAGTTCCCCCAGGGTGCCCCAGCATTTT.

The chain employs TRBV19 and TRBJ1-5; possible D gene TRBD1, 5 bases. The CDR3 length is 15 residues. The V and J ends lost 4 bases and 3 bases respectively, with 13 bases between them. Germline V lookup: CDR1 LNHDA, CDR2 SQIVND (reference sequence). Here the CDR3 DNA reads TGTGCCAGTAGTACCATGGACACGTTCAATCAGCCCCAGCATTTT. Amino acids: CASSTMDTFNQPQHF.

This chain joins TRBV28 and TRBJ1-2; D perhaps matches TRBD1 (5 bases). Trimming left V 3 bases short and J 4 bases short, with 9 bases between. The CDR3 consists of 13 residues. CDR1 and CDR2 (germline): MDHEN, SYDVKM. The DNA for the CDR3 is TGTGCCAGCAGTTTTCAGGGCGGCTATGGCTACACCTTC. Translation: CASSFQGGYGYTF.

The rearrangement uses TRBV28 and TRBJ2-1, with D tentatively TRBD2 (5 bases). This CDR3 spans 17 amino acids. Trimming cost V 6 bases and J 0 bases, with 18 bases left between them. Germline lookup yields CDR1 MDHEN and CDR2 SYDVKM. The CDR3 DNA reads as TGTGCCAGCAGGACAATAAAGCGGCAGACCTCCTACAATGAGCAGTTCTTC. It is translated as CASRTIKRQTSYNEQFF.